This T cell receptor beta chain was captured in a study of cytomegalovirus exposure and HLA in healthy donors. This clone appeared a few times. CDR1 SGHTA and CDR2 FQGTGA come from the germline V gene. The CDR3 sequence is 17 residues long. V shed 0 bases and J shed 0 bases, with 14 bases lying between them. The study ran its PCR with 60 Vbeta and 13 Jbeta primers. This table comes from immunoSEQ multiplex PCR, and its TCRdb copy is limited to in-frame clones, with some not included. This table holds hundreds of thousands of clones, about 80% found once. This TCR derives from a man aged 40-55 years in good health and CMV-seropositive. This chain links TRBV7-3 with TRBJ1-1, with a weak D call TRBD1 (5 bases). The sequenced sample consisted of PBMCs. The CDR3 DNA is TGTGCCAGCAGCTTAACGTCCGGCAGGGTGATGAACACTGAAGCTTTCTTT. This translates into CASSLTSGRVMNTEAFF.